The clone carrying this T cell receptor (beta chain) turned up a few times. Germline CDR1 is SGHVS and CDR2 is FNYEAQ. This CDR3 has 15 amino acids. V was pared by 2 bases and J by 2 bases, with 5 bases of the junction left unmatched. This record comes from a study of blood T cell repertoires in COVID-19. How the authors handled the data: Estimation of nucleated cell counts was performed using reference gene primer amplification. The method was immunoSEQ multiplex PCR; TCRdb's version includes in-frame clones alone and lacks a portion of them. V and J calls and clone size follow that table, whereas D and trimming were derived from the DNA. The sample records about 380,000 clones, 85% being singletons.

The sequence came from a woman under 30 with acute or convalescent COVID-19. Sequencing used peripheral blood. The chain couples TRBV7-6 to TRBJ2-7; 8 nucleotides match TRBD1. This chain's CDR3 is CASSLMQGAAYEQYF. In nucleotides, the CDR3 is TGTGCCAGCAGCTTAATGCAGGGGGCTGCCTACGAGCAGTACTTC.